The 28 T cell receptor beta chains given below trace back to one sample, sequenced in a study of Ad26.COV2.S vaccination and SARS-CoV-2 variants. TCRdb keeps only in-frame clones here, not all; method: immunoSEQ multiplex PCR. The sample has 450,000 to 550,000 clones, roughly 89% seen once. Treatment reported: roughly 19 received Ad26.COV2.S at low or high dose, single or two shots; 5 received placebo; per-sample allocation not given. Each sample was drawn 63 days after the first injection (of vaccine or placebo). The sequencing used peripheral blood, collected in a trial of Ad26.COV2.S vaccine versus placebo. The receptors were sampled from a person between 18 and 60 years old who received the Ad26.COV2.S COVID-19 vaccine or a placebo.

The chain uses TRBV10-3 and TRBJ2-1; 9 bases are a match to TRBD2. Germline V gene lookup returns CDR1 ENHRY and CDR2 SYGVKD. The CDR3 covers 14 residues. The J segment lost 3 bases and the V segment lost 6 bases, leaving 3 bases of the junction unmatched. The CDR3 reads CAIRLAGSYNEQFF. The CDR3 region has the DNA TGTGCCATCAGGCTAGCGGGGAGCTACAATGAGCAGTTCTTC.

The gene calls are TRBV11-2 and TRBJ1-1; 7 bases are shared with TRBD1. Per germline, CDR1 SGHAT and CDR2 FQNNGV. Unmatched junction bases numbered 12, after V lost 4 bases and J lost 10 bases. This CDR3 contains 14 residues. CDR3: CASSSRLKSGGAFF. The CDR3 region has the DNA TGTGCCAGCAGCTCCCGACTCAAATCAGGGGGAGCTTTCTTT.

The chain carries TRBV18 and TRBJ2-3; 12 bases map to TRBD2. With 4 bases clipped from V and 4 bases from J, the junction kept 12 bases outside the gene matches. There are 18 residues in the CDR3. Germline CDR1 and CDR2: KGHSH and LQKENI. CDR3 amino acids: CASSLTGTSGWIADTQYF. The CDR3 DNA reads TGTGCCAGCTCACTTACCGGGACTAGCGGGTGGATTGCAGATACGCAGTATTTT.

The rearrangement uses TRBV4-1 and TRBJ2-7, with D unclear. V gave up 1 base and J gave up 6 bases, with 16 bases separating them. The CDR3 length is 15 residues. The germline CDR1 and CDR2 sequences are MGHRA and YSYEKL. As DNA, the CDR3 is TGCGCCAGCAGCCAAGGCGAGGTCTACGTCGCCGAGCAGTACTTC. This codes for CASSQGEVYVAEQYF.

This sequence joins TRBV24-1 and TRBJ1-1; no firm D call. Germline V gene sequence: CDR1 KGHDR, CDR2 SFDVKD. V lost 2 bases to trimming and J lost 11 bases, with 14 bases between them. The CDR3 has 13 amino acids. CDR3 amino acids: CATSDWGGPQAFF. CDR3 nucleotide sequence: TGTGCCACCAGTGATTGGGGTGGCCCTCAGGCTTTCTTT.

The chain joins TRBV2 to TRBJ1-2, with 11 bases fitting TRBD1. V gave up 6 bases and J gave up 4 bases; unmatched junction bases: 7. CDR1 is SNHLY, CDR2 FYNNEI, per germline. The CDR3 contains 15 residues. CDR3 loop: CASSAGQGDSYGYTF. The CDR3, as DNA: TGTGCCAGCAGCGCGGGACAGGGGGATAGCTATGGCTACACCTTC.

This clone was recorded only once. The chain recombines TRBV6-5 with TRBJ1-5, with a tentative D call TRBD1 (5 bases). CDR1 MNHEY and CDR2 SVGAGI come from the germline V gene. Trimming took off 11 bases at V and 1 base at J, with 12 bases between the two ends. The CDR3 totals 13 residues. The CDR3 protein is CACGARSNQPQHF. DNA for the CDR3: TGTGCCTGCGGGGCAAGGAGCAATCAGCCCCAGCATTTT.

V usage is TRBV18 and J usage is TRBJ1-5; possible D gene TRBD1, 6 bases. The CDR3 spans 15 residues. Deletions cut 3 bases from V and 0 bases from J, with 9 bases between. The V gene's germline CDR1 is KGHSH and CDR2 LQKENI. The CDR3 nucleotides read TGTGCCAGCTCACCGTCAGGGGCTAGCAATCAGCCCCAGCATTTT. As protein: CASSPSGASNQPQHF.

A word on this clone: Just one base apart from a much larger clone, this may be a read error. V gene TRBV11-2 combines with J gene TRBJ2-3; no definite D call. This CDR3 contains 12 residues. CDR1 and CDR2 from the germline V gene are SGHAT and FQNNGV. Trimming took off 3 bases at V and 6 bases at J, with 7 bases between the two ends. CDR3 sequence: CASSLGWDTQYF. CDR3 DNA sequence: TGTGCCAGCAGCTTGGGGTGGGATACGCAGTATTTT.

V is TRBV5-1 and J is TRBJ1-5; D might be TRBD1 (5 bases). The CDR3 spans 14 residues. The V gene lost 0 bases and the J gene lost 8 bases, with 12 bases spanning the gap. Germline V gene sequence: CDR1 SGHRS, CDR2 YFSETQ. The DNA for the CDR3 is TGCGCCAGCAGCTTGGGACGGTCGGGGGAGCCCCAGCATTTT. Translated: CASSLGRSGEPQHF.

This sequence joins TRBV12-5 and TRBJ2-1; 14 bases are a match to TRBD2. The junction had 10 bases not matched to a gene; V was cut back by 4 bases and J by 8 bases. CDR1 is LGHNT and CDR2 is FRNRAP in the germline V gene. The CDR3 sequence is 17 residues long. The CDR3 sequence: CASGSGLAGGPSDEQFF. CDR3 nucleotides: TGTGCTAGTGGTTCTGGACTAGCGGGGGGCCCCTCGGATGAGCAGTTCTTC.

This clone has only one observation. The chain is built from TRBV6-5 and TRBJ2-7; D remains ambiguous. Per the germline V gene, CDR1 is MNHEY and CDR2 is SVGAGI. The ends were cut back, 5 bases at V and 5 bases at J, with 13 bases in the middle. The CDR3 sequence is 13 residues long. This CDR3 is CASSRNIGHEQYV. Here the CDR3 DNA reads TGTGCCAGCAGTCGAAACATTGGCCACGAGCAGTACGTC.

The rearrangement uses TRBV19 and TRBJ1-2; D remains ambiguous. The V end was cut by 0 bases, the J end by 2 bases, with 10 bases between. The CDR3 has 15 amino acids. Germline-derived CDR1 and CDR2 are LNHDA and SQIVND (reference sequence). The CDR3 region has the DNA TGTGCCAGTAGTATAGATTTGCGGCGGAACTATGGCTACACCTTC. Its translation: CASSIDLRRNYGYTF.

The chain uses TRBV5-1 and TRBJ1-5; D unclear. Trimming left V 5 bases short and J 5 bases short, with 11 bases between. The CDR3 sequence is 13 residues long. Germline lookup yields CDR1 SGHRS and CDR2 YFSETQ. The CDR3 here is CASRRDLDQPQHF. The CDR3 DNA reads as TGCGCCAGCAGGAGGGATTTAGATCAGCCCCAGCATTTT.

The chain employs TRBV18 and TRBJ1-1; D is unclear. Germline V gives CDR1 KGHSH, CDR2 LQKENI. This CDR3 spans 12 amino acids. Deletions cut 3 bases from V and 7 bases from J, with 9 bases between. CDR3 sequence: CASSPSADEAFF. The CDR3 DNA reads TGTGCCAGCTCACCCTCGGCGGATGAAGCTTTCTTT.

Note on this clone: The sample has other DNA sequences that encode this CDR3 too. This chain connects TRBV6-5 to TRBJ1-1, with D maybe TRBD1 (6 bases). The CDR3 contains 14 residues. Germline assignment: CDR1 MNHEY and CDR2 SVGAGI. Trimming took off 0 bases at V and 3 bases at J, with 8 bases between the two ends. The CDR3 nucleotides read TGTGCCAGCAGTTACTCGGCAGGGGACACTGAAGCTTTCTTT. Translated, it gives CASSYSAGDTEAFF.

This chain links TRBV5-1 with TRBJ1-3; TRBD1 aligns across 8 bases. Germline CDR1 reads SGHRS; CDR2 reads YFSETQ. V shed 0 bases and J 3 bases; nucleotides not matched to a gene: 5. The CDR3 length is 16 residues. The CDR3 region has the DNA TGCGCCAGCAGCTTGGGCCCAGGGGGCAGTGGAAACACCATATATTTT. Its protein is CASSLGPGGSGNTIYF. The full variable domain, rest sourced from reference TRBV5-1 and TRBJ1-3, is KAGVTQTPRYLIKTRGQQVTLSCSPISGHRSVSWYQQTPGQGLQFLFEYFSETQRNKGNFPGRFSGRQFSNSRSEMNVSTLELGDSALYLCASSLGPGGSGNTIYFGEGSWLTVV.

The V gene is TRBV7-8, the J gene TRBJ2-5, with 7 positions matching TRBD2. This CDR3 is 18 amino acids long. In germline, CDR1 is SGHVS, CDR2 FQNEAQ. V dropped 5 bases and J dropped 5; count of bases not matched to a gene: 20. As DNA, the CDR3 is TGTGCCAGCAGCCCCACCACGGGGCGGGGGAGGGGAGAGGAGACCCAGTACTTC. Amino acid sequence: CASSPTTGRGRGEETQYF.

This clone showed up just a few times. The CDR3 DNA sequence: TGTGCCAGCAGGTCACTAGGAAGTGAGCAGTTCTTC. Its translation: CASRSLGSEQFF. This chain uses TRBV7-3 with TRBJ2-1; perhaps TRBD2 as D (5 bases). The CDR3 runs 12 residues. Trimming took 6 bases from V and 9 from J, leaving 12 bases between them. Per germline, CDR1 SGHTA and CDR2 FQGTGA. Based on the CDR3 plus reference TRBV7-3 and TRBJ2-1, the full variable domain is GAGVSQTPSNKVTEKGKYVELRCDPISGHTALYWYRQSLGQGPEFLIYFQGTGAADDSGLPNDRFFAVRPEGSVSTLKIQRTERGDSAVYLCASRSLGSEQFFGPGTRLTVL.

The table lists this clone with a count of one. The CDR3 DNA reads TGTGCCAGCAGTTTTGCCAGGGGGCCTTACGAGCAGTACTTC. Amino acids: CASSFARGPYEQYF. The chain links TRBV27 to TRBJ2-7, with 8 nucleotides matching TRBD1. Germline V lookup: CDR1 MNHEY, CDR2 SMNVEV (reference sequence). With V trimmed by 3 bases and J by 4 bases, 5 bases remained unmatched. The CDR3 contains 14 residues.

In its sample, this clone was seen once. The chain has TRBV9 and TRBJ1-3, with a possible D match to TRBD1 (5 bases). CDR1 is SGDLS, CDR2 YYNGEE, per germline. V dropped 1 base and J dropped 2 bases, with 7 bases sitting between them. CDR3 size: 14 residues. The CDR3 DNA reads TGTGCCAGCAGCGTAATGGGGCCTGGAAACACCATATATTTT. Protein sequence: CASSVMGPGNTIYF. The entire variable domain, with the rest obtained from reference TRBV9 and TRBJ1-3, is as follows: DSGVTQTPKHLITATGQRVTLRCSPRSGDLSVYWYQQSLDQGLQFLIQYYNGEERAKGNILERFSAQQFPDLHSELNLSSLELGDSALYFCASSVMGPGNTIYFGEGSWLTVV.

V usage is TRBV7-2 and J usage is TRBJ1-1, with D possibly being TRBD1 (6 bases). The CDR3 loop spans 14 amino acids. Germline CDR1 and CDR2: SGHTA and FQGNSA. V gave up 3 bases and J gave up 6 bases, with 14 bases separating them. The CDR3 loop is CASSLGGRYSEAFF. In DNA, the CDR3 is TGTGCCAGCAGCTTGGGGGGGCGGTACTCTGAAGCTTTCTTT.

The chain has TRBV4-3 and TRBJ1-6; D is possibly TRBD1 (5 bases). Trimming stripped 0 bases from V and 14 bases from J, with 11 bases between. CDR1 is LGHNA and CDR2 is YSLEER in the germline V gene. The CDR3 has 13 amino acids. The CDR3 reads CASSQDPLRALHF. Here the CDR3 DNA reads TGCGCCAGCAGCCAAGATCCCCTCAGGGCCCTCCACTTT.

This clone was observed once. The chain couples TRBV19 to TRBJ2-3; D unclear. Deletions cut 3 bases from V and 0 bases from J, with 10 bases between. The germline V gene encodes CDR1 LNHDA and CDR2 SQIVND (reference sequence). This CDR3 has 15 amino acids. The CDR3 bases are TGTGCCAGTAGTATCGGGCAGTCTAGCACAGATACGCAGTATTTT. It translates to CASSIGQSSTDTQYF.

The chain joins TRBV24-1 to TRBJ2-5, with D unclear. This CDR3 spans 11 amino acids. The V end lost 5 bases, the J end lost 7 bases, and 7 bases lay between the germline ends. Germline CDR1 reads KGHDR; CDR2 reads SFDVKD. CDR3 loop: CATSASGTQYF. The CDR3 DNA is TGTGCCACCAGTGCCTCTGGGACCCAGTACTTC.

V gene TRBV10-3 combines with J gene TRBJ2-7; 7 bases are a match to TRBD1. V lost 0 bases to trimming and J lost 5 bases; unmatched junction nucleotides: 13. The germline gives CDR1 ENHRY, CDR2 SYGVKD. The CDR3 covers 17 residues. The CDR3 DNA reads as TGTGCCATCAGTGAGTCCCTGACAGGGTGGGTGCGTCACGAGCAGTACTTC. Its protein product is CAISESLTGWVRHEQYF.

This clone was observed once. This chain uses TRBV9 with TRBJ1-1; D ambiguous. The CDR3 consists of 13 residues. The V and J ends lost 3 bases and 1 base respectively, with 7 bases between them. Germline-derived CDR1 and CDR2 are SGDLS and YYNGEE. CDR3 nucleotides: TGTGCCAGCAGCGGCCGAAAGAACACTGAAGCTTTCTTT. This sequence encodes CASSGRKNTEAFF.

This clone was counted only a few times. V gene TRBV27 combines with J gene TRBJ1-2; TRBD1 matches at 8 bases. CDR1 and CDR2 (germline): MNHEY, SMNVEV (reference sequence). The CDR3 is 15 amino acids. The J segment lost 8 bases and the V segment lost 5 bases, leaving 13 bases of the junction unmatched. The CDR3 region is CASSDGQGGFTGYTF. In DNA, the CDR3 is TGTGCCAGCAGTGACGGACAGGGAGGCTTTACAGGCTACACCTTC.